Included here is one T cell receptor (beta chain) sequence, with context. These data come from a study of blood T cell repertoires in COVID-19. Profiled with immunoSEQ multiplex PCR; TCRdb holds only in-frame clones, not every one. The table includes some 240,000 clones, more than 65% detected once. The germline V gene has CDR1 MDHEN and CDR2 SYDVKM. Trimming took 6 bases from V and 6 from J, leaving 18 bases between them. The CDR3 has 15 residues. Sequenced material: peripheral blood. This receptor was taken from a woman aged 40 to 50 who had recovered from COVID-19. The V call is TRBV28, the J call TRBJ1-5; D possibly corresponds to TRBD1 (5 bases). CDR3 residues: CASSHRSGSGQPQHF. The CDR3 nucleotides are TGTGCCAGCAGCCACAGGTCAGGGTCCGGTCAGCCCCAGCATTTT.